Presented here are 11 T cell receptor beta chains from one specimen sequenced in a study of blood T cell repertoires in COVID-19. Assay: immunoSEQ multiplex PCR; the TCRdb copy retains only in-frame clones and omits some. The sample includes 390,000 or so clones, roughly 90% of them seen just once. The source material was peripheral blood. The receptors stem from a woman in her twenties or thirties with COVID-19, enrolled during active disease.

The chain joins TRBV3-1 (or the pseudogene TRBV3-2) to TRBJ1-2; the match to TRBD1 covers 7 bases. There are 13 residues in the CDR3. Germline V gene data show CDR1 as LGHDT and CDR2 as YNNKEL (reference sequence). V shed 1 base, J shed 7 bases, and the junction held 3 bases outside the gene matches. The chain's CDR3 is CASSQGTGFGYTF. The CDR3 nucleotides read TGTGCCAGCAGCCAAGGGACAGGTTTTGGCTACACCTTC.

CDR3 nucleotides: TGTGCCAGTAGTATAGATCATAGGGCATGGGCGGGAGGGCCTGGAACGGGCTACAATGAGCAGTTCTTC. The encoded protein is CASSIDHRAWAGGPGTGYNEQFF. The chain couples TRBV19 to TRBJ2-1; TRBD2 matches at 9 bases. Per germline, CDR1 LNHDA and CDR2 SQIVND (reference sequence). The CDR3 has 23 residues. Unmatched junction bases numbered 24, after V lost 0 bases and J lost 3 bases. The full variable domain, rest sourced from reference TRBV19 and TRBJ2-1, is DGGITQSPKYLFRKEGQNVTLSCEQNLNHDAMYWYRQDPGQGLRLIYYSQIVNDFQKGDIAEGYSVSREKKESFPLTVTSAQKNPTAFYLCASSIDHRAWAGGPGTGYNEQFFGPGTRLTVL.

The rearrangement links TRBV6-2 or TRBV6-3 to TRBJ2-7; a weak D match, TRBD2 (5 bases). Germline V gene lookup returns CDR1 MNHEY and CDR2 SVGEGT. The CDR3 covers 17 residues. V lost 0 bases to trimming and J lost 0 bases, with 15 bases between them. CDR3 residues: CASSYSTVPGSSYEQYV. CDR3 DNA: TGTGCCAGCAGTTACTCGACTGTTCCGGGGAGCTCCTACGAGCAGTACGTC.

As concerns this clone: Sequence at one end of the junction differs from germline and may be a read error. The chain joins TRBV5-1 to TRBJ1-3, with D possibly matching TRBD1 (6 bases). The CDR3 is 15 residues long. Germline CDR1 SGHRS, CDR2 YFSETQ. The CDR3 DNA is TGCGCCAGCAGTTTGGACAGCCGCTCTGGAAACACCATATATTTT. It translates to CASSLDSRSGNTIYF.

This chain uses TRBV11-3 with TRBJ2-1, with D possibly matching TRBD2 (6 bases). This CDR3 is 13 amino acids long. Germline CDR1 and CDR2: SGHNT and YENEEA. The V end was cut by 4 bases, the J end by 9 bases, with 13 bases between. CDR3 amino acids: CASSWLPGGEQFF. As DNA, the CDR3 is TGTGCCAGCAGCTGGTTACCCGGGGGTGAGCAGTTCTTC. Together with reference TRBV11-3 and TRBJ2-1, the CDR3 gives the full variable domain: EAGVVQSPRYKIIEKKQPVAFWCNPISGHNTLYWYLQNLGQGPELLIRYENEEAVDDSQLPKDRFSAERLKGVDSTLKIQPAELGDSAVYLCASSWLPGGEQFFGPGTRLTVL.

The gene calls are TRBV4-1 and TRBJ1-5; D ambiguous. V was trimmed by 4 bases and J by 3 bases, leaving 19 bases between them. This CDR3 is 17 amino acids long. Looked up from germline, CDR1 is MGHRA and CDR2 is YSYEKL. CDR3 region: CASSPPLEGGINQPQHF. In DNA, the CDR3 is TGCGCCAGCAGCCCACCTTTGGAGGGTGGTATCAATCAGCCCCAGCATTTT.

The rearrangement uses TRBV3-1 (or the pseudogene TRBV3-2) and TRBJ1-1; D is perhaps TRBD1 (6 bases). V lost 2 bases and J lost 5, with 12 bases in between. The CDR3 totals 14 residues. CDR1 LGHDT and CDR2 YNNKEL come from the germline V gene (reference sequence). The CDR3 DNA reads TGTGCCAGCAGCCAATTCCTACAGGGTACTGAAGCTTTCTTT. Translating gives CASSQFLQGTEAFF.

The chain has TRBV5-6 and TRBJ1-2; the D gene is possibly TRBD1 (6 bases). V was clipped by 5 bases and J by 8 bases, with 22 bases between them. This CDR3 has 15 residues. Germline CDR1 and CDR2: SGHDT and YYEEEE. The CDR3 coding sequence is TGTGCCAGCAGTCCCCCCCCTGGGGGCGGTTCGGGCTACACCTTC. It encodes CASSPPPGGGSGYTF.

CDR3 sequence (DNA): TGCGCCAGCAGCCGGAATCTAGCGGGAGTAGCCAATGAGCAGTTCTTC. It is translated as CASSRNLAGVANEQFF. The gene calls are TRBV4-1 and TRBJ2-1; 10 positions agree with TRBD2. Germline CDR1 is MGHRA and CDR2 is YSYEKL. The CDR3 spans 16 residues. The V and J ends lost 4 bases and 6 bases, in that order; junction bases with no gene match: 9.

The chain carries TRBV4-1 and TRBJ2-3; D is perhaps TRBD2 (6 bases). This CDR3 spans 16 amino acids. Per germline, CDR1 MGHRA and CDR2 YSYEKL. The V end was cut by 4 bases, the J end by 2 bases, with 16 bases between. The CDR3 region has the DNA TGCGCCAGCAGCCCCTCAGGGAGGTCCCTCACAGATACGCAGTATTTT. It translates to CASSPSGRSLTDTQYF.

This rearrangement joins TRBV13 to TRBJ2-7, with D perhaps matching TRBD1 (7 bases). The CDR3 runs 15 residues. Trimming removed 5 bases from V and 3 bases from J, with 17 bases in between. Germline values: CDR1 PRHDT, CDR2 FYEKMQ (reference sequence). CDR3 loop: CASSPGPGGNYEQYV. The DNA for the CDR3 is TGTGCCAGCAGCCCCGGGCCAGGGGGGAACTACGAGCAGTACGTC.